These 18 T cell receptor beta chains were all obtained from the same sample, sequenced in a study of post-analysis software for immune sequencing data. The study, taken as a whole, reports: TRBV5-6, TRBV5-1 and TRBV20-1 were among five TRBV segments more frequent in patients than controls.

Researchers reported that TCR beta cDNA libraries carried unique molecular identifiers. A single record per CDR3 protein comes from TCRdb applying MiXCR to the PCR reads. This table holds about 560,000 distinct CDR3 sequences, around 44% found once. The antigens these receptors bind are not known. Source material: blood. The receptors stem from a girl aged 10-17 years with multiple sclerosis.

This clonotype occurred a few times. The rearrangement links TRBV7-9 to TRBJ1-2; no clear D gene. Trimming stripped 4 bases from V and 5 bases from J, with 14 bases between. The CDR3 has 14 residues. Germline V gives CDR1 SEHNR, CDR2 FQNEAQ (reference sequence). CDR3 loop: CASSSSDPNYGYTF. CDR3 DNA: TGTGCCAGCAGCTCTTCGGACCCCAATTATGGCTACACCTTC.

The gene calls are TRBV6-5 and TRBJ1-2; 9 nucleotides match TRBD1. Germline CDR1 MNHEY, CDR2 SVGAGI. V dropped 6 bases and J dropped 6; count of bases not matched to a gene: 5. The CDR3 covers 13 residues. The CDR3 spells CASRSGTGHGYTF. The CDR3 DNA is TGTGCCAGCAGGTCCGGGACAGGGCATGGCTACACCTTC.

This clonotype was observed many times. CDR3 residues: CASSSTAQGRKGTNEKLFF. The CDR3 DNA is TGCGCCAGCAGCTCAACCGCCCAGGGGCGAAAGGGGACTAATGAAAAACTGTTTTTT. The chain links TRBV5-1 to TRBJ1-4, with D maybe TRBD1 (6 bases). There are 19 residues in the CDR3. The V gene lost 3 bases and the J gene lost 2 bases, with 23 bases spanning the gap. Per germline, CDR1 SGHRS and CDR2 YFSETQ. The complete variable domain, with remaining parts taken from reference TRBV5-1 and TRBJ1-4, reads KAGVTQTPRYLIKTRGQQVTLSCSPISGHRSVSWYQQTPGQGLQFLFEYFSETQRNKGNFPGRFSGRQFSNSRSEMNVSTLELGDSALYLCASSSTAQGRKGTNEKLFFGSGTQLSVL.

This sequence joins TRBV13 and TRBJ1-1; tentative D call: TRBD1 (5 bases). CDR1 is PRHDT and CDR2 is FYEKMQ in the germline V gene (reference sequence). The CDR3 totals 15 residues. Deletions cut 5 bases from V and 1 base from J, with 14 bases between. The CDR3 loop reads CASSPEGQGNTEAFF. The CDR3 region has the DNA TGTGCCAGCAGCCCCGAGGGGCAGGGGAACACTGAAGCTTTCTTT.

V gene TRBV6-5 combines with J gene TRBJ2-7, with TRBD1 matching 10 bases. Germline CDR1 is MNHEY and CDR2 is SVGAGI. The ends lost 2 bases at V and 4 bases at J; junction bases unmatched: 11. The CDR3 loop spans 17 amino acids. The CDR3 bases are TGTGCCAGCAGTTACCGCGGATACGGACAGGGGGAGTACGAGCAGTACTTC. It yields the protein CASSYRGYGQGEYEQYF.

V and J are TRBV29-1 and TRBJ2-4; possible D gene TRBD1, 6 bases. V was trimmed by 7 bases and J by 13 bases, leaving 17 bases between them. The CDR3 runs to 11 residues. Per germline, CDR1 SQVTM and CDR2 ANQGSEA. CDR3 sequence reads: CSAEDRYAQYF. CDR3 nucleotides: TGCAGCGCGGAAGACAGGTACGCGCAGTACTTC.

The chain combines TRBV6-1 with TRBJ1-4, with TRBD1 matching 12 bases. J lost 1 base, V lost 5 bases, and 11 bases had no gene match. From germline, CDR1 is MNHNS and CDR2 SASEGT. There are 19 residues in the CDR3. CDR3 residues: CASSQPPGTGGLTNEKLFF. CDR3 DNA: TGTGCCAGCAGTCAACCCCCCGGGACAGGGGGCTTAACTAATGAAAAACTGTTTTTT.

The chain has TRBV29-1 and TRBJ2-7; 7 nucleotides line up with TRBD1. The DNA end lines up better with TRBJ2-5; the J call may be wrong. Germline V gene lookup returns CDR1 SQVTM and CDR2 ANQGSEA. The CDR3 runs to 14 residues. The DNA of the CDR3 is TGCAGCGTATGTAACGACAGGGTCGGAGAGACCCAGTACTTC. This encodes CSVCNDRVGETQYF.

This clonotype was observed a few times. The rearrangement uses TRBV12-3 or TRBV12-4 and TRBJ1-5; D remains unclear. With 6 bases removed from V and 0 bases from J, the gap between germline ends came to 9 bases. The CDR3 is 14 amino acids. DNA of the CDR3: TGTGCCAGCAGCCAGAGATATAGCAATCAGCCCCAGCATTTT. Its translation is CASSQRYSNQPQHF.

The CDR3 coding sequence is TGCGCCAGCAGCTCCTCTAGCGGGAGGCACGAGCAGTACTTC. It encodes CASSSSSGRHEQYF. The chain employs TRBV5-1 and TRBJ2-7; 11 bases line up with TRBD2. This CDR3 comprises 14 residues. CDR1 SGHRS and CDR2 YFSETQ come from the germline V gene. Germline trimming cut 3 bases from V and 5 bases from J; bases unmatched to any gene: 4.

The chain couples TRBV12-3 or TRBV12-4 to TRBJ2-1; possibly TRBD2 for D (7 bases). The germline V and J ends were trimmed by 3 bases and 4 bases, with 13 bases remaining between them. The CDR3 sequence is 15 residues long. The CDR3 reads CASSFKGGRYNEQFF. The CDR3 DNA is TGTGCCAGCAGTTTTAAGGGGGGGCGGTACAATGAGCAGTTCTTC.

This rearrangement joins TRBV6-5 to TRBJ2-4, with 8 bases identical to TRBD1. The germline CDR1 and CDR2 sequences are MNHEY and SVGAGI. Germline trimming cut 6 bases from V and 13 bases from J; bases unmatched to any gene: 11. The CDR3 contains 13 residues. Here the CDR3 DNA reads TGTGCCAGCAGGGACCAGGGGGCGCGTGAGCAGTACTTC. Translated: CASRDQGAREQYF.

This clonotype was found a few times. CDR3 amino acids: CATSSPRRLYYGYTF. CDR3 in DNA: TGTGCCACCAGCAGTCCCAGAAGACTATACTATGGCTACACCTTC. The chain carries TRBV15 and TRBJ1-2; D gene ambiguous. This CDR3 comprises 15 residues. V lost 3 bases and J 3 bases, leaving 14 bases between the germline ends. In germline, CDR1 is LNHNV, CDR2 YYDKDF (reference sequence). Together with reference TRBV15 and TRBJ1-2, the CDR3 gives the full variable domain: DAMVIQNPRYQVTQFGKPVTLSCSQTLNHNVMYWYQQKSSQAPKLLFHYYDKDFNNEADTPDNFQSRRPNTSFCFLDIRSPGLGDTAMYLCATSSPRRLYYGYTFGSGTRLTVV.

This chain links TRBV5-1 with TRBJ2-7; D is uncertain. Deletions cut 9 bases from V and 5 bases from J, with 12 bases between. There are 11 residues in the CDR3. Germline V lookup: CDR1 SGHRS, CDR2 YFSETQ. Written as DNA, the CDR3 is TGCGCCACCCCAACCAGCCACGAGCAGTACTTC. It is translated as CATPTSHEQYF.

This clonotype was seen a handful of times. V and J are TRBV12-3 or TRBV12-4 and TRBJ2-1, with 9 positions matching TRBD2. The CDR3 has 16 residues. The J segment lost 3 bases and the V segment lost 5 bases, leaving 8 bases of the junction unmatched. The CDR3 is CASSLIAGEGYNEQFF. CDR3 sequence (DNA): TGTGCCAGCAGTCTCATAGCGGGAGAGGGCTACAATGAGCAGTTCTTC.

This clonotype occurred a few times. This rearrangement joins TRBV28 to TRBJ1-2; 8 nucleotides line up with TRBD1. There are 13 residues in the CDR3. The V gene's germline CDR1 is MDHEN and CDR2 SYDVKM. With 6 bases clipped from V and 8 bases from J, the junction kept 8 bases outside the gene matches. The DNA for the CDR3 is TGTGCCAGCAGCTTTGGACAGGGCATGGGCTACACCTTC. This encodes CASSFGQGMGYTF.

This clonotype has a handful of counts. This chain uses TRBV20-1 with TRBJ2-4; unclear D gene. The V end lost 0 bases, the J end lost 2 bases, and 11 bases lay between the germline ends. This CDR3 region has 15 residues. In germline, CDR1 is DFQATT, CDR2 SNEGSKA (reference sequence). CDR3: CSARDLGSSKNIQYF. The CDR3, as DNA: TGCAGTGCTAGAGATCTCGGCAGCTCCAAAAACATTCAGTACTTC.

This chain uses TRBV25-1 with TRBJ2-5, with 9 nucleotides matching TRBD2. The better agreement between TRBJ2-7 and the DNA end casts doubt on the J call. The length of the CDR3 is 19 residues. The germline gives CDR1 MGHDK, CDR2 SYGVNS. Here the CDR3 DNA reads TGTGCCAGCAGTGACAAGAATAGCGGGAGTATAATCCGCCCTTACGAGCAGTACTTC. This sequence encodes CASSDKNSGSIIRPYEQYF.